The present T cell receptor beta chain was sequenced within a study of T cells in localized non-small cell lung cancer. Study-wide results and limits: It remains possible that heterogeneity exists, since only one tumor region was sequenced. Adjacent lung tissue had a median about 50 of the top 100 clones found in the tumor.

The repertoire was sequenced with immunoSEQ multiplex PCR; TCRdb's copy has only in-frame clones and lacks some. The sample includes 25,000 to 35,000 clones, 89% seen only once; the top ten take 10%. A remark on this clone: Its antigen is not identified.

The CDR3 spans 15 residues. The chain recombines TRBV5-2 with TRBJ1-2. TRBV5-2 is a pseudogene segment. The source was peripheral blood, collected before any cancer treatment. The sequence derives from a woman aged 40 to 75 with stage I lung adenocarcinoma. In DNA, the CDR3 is TGTGCCAGCAAGAAAATAGTACGAAAGACCTATGGCTACACCTTC. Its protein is CASKKIVRKTYGYTF.